The rows below give T cell receptor beta chains drawn from one sample of a study of blood T cell repertoires in COVID-19. TCRdb's copy holds only in-frame clones and misses some; the assay was immunoSEQ multiplex PCR. The table lists over 100,000 clones, roughly 91% of them singletons. Sequencing was done on a sample of peripheral blood. The receptors come from a human donor in a cohort sampled during active COVID-19. CDR3s include the opening cysteine and the closing phenylalanine or tryptophan. The D gene is left open where the match is weak. The size entry is marked missing in some rows and otherwise reads once, few, many or a size class.

cdr3_length,clone_size,d_call,v_call,j_call,cdr3_nt,cdr3_aa
14,.,.,TRBV19,TRBJ1-1,TGTGCCAGTAGTATGGACACCCGACCCTATAGAGCTTTCTTT,CASSMDTRPYRAFF
13,.,.,TRBV15,TRBJ1-5,TGTGCCACCAGCAGAGAAGCGGGTCAGCCCCAGCATTTT,CATSREAGQPQHF
14,few,.,TRBV5-4,TRBJ1-6,TGTGCCAGCAGCTTGACAGGGTATAATTCACCCCTCCACTTT,CASSLTGYNSPLHF
15,medium-sized,.,TRBV19,TRBJ1-2,.,CASSILATANYGYTF
15,.,TRBD2,TRBV3-1/TRBV3-2,TRBJ2-1,TGTGCCAGCAGGGGCCTAGCGGGGGCGGCCCATGAGCAGTTCTTC,CASRGLAGAAHEQFF
17,.,TRBD2,TRBV6-6,TRBJ2-5,TGTGCCAGCAGTCACCGGTGGACTAGCGGGGGGCAAGAGACCCAGTACTTC,CASSHRWTSGGQETQYF
13,.,TRBD2,TRBV5-8,TRBJ2-1,TGTGCCAGCAGCGTGGGACTATACAATGAGCAGTTCTTC,CASSVGLYNEQFF
14,.,TRBD1,TRBV19,TRBJ2-5,TGTGCCAGTAGTACCACAGGGGTCGGGGAGACCCAGTACTTC,CASSTTGVGETQYF
13,.,.,TRBV6-2/TRBV6-3,TRBJ2-1,TGTGCCAGCAGTTTTTCGGGCTACAATGAGCAGTTCTTC,CASSFSGYNEQFF
15,few,TRBD1,TRBV10-2,TRBJ2-2,TGCGCCAGCAGTGTGACAGGGGGCGGCACCGGGGAGCTGTTTTTT,CASSVTGGGTGELFF
15,.,.,TRBV7-8,TRBJ1-5,TGTGCCAGCAGCTTAGAATCTTGGGCAGATCAGCCCCAGCATTTT,CASSLESWADQPQHF
13,once,.,TRBV4-2,TRBJ2-1,TGTGCCAGCAGCCAAGATCGAGTAAATGAGCAGTTCTTC,CASSQDRVNEQFF
14,.,TRBD1,TRBV28,TRBJ1-2,TGTGCCAGCACCCGGACAGGGGGCAGCTATGGCTACACCTTC,CASTRTGGSYGYTF
16,.,TRBD1,TRBV3-1/TRBV3-2,TRBJ2-3,TGTGCCAGCAGCCATGACAGGGGTTTCAGCACAGATACGCAGTATTTT,CASSHDRGFSTDTQYF
14,.,.,TRBV5-8,TRBJ2-5,TGTGCCATCCAGCCGGGAAAACTTCAAGAGACCCAGTACTTC,CAIQPGKLQETQYF
17,.,.,TRBV13,TRBJ1-6,TGTGCCAGCAGCCCCTCAGGTCTTGTGGCCAATAATTCACCCCTCCACTTT,CASSPSGLVANNSPLHF
12,once,.,TRBV7-2,TRBJ2-1,TGTGCCAGCAGCCAATTCGGGAGCGAGCAGTTCTTC,CASSQFGSEQFF
13,.,.,TRBV2,TRBJ1-2,TGTGCCAGCAGGAGGGAGACATCCTATGGCTACACCTTC,CASRRETSYGYTF
15,.,TRBD1,TRBV7-9,TRBJ2-5,TGTGCCAGCAGCCATCCTCGGACAGGGGAGGAGACCCAGTACTTC,CASSHPRTGEETQYF
15,.,TRBD2,TRBV9,TRBJ2-7,TGTGCCAGCAGCGTAGAGGGACTAGCGGGTGGGGAGCAGTACTTC,CASSVEGLAGGEQYF
14,few,.,TRBV3-1/TRBV3-2,TRBJ2-2,TGTGCCAGCAGCCAATCCTCGGGGTACGGGGAGCTGTTTTTT,CASSQSSGYGELFF